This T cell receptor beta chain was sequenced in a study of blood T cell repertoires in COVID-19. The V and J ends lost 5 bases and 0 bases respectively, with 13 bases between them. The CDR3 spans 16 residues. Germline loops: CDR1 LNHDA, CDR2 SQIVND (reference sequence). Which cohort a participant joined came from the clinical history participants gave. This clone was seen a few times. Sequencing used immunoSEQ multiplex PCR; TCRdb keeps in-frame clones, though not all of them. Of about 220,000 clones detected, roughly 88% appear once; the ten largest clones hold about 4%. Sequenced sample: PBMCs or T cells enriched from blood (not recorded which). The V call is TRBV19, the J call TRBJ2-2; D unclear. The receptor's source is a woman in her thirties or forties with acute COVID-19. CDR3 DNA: TGTGCCAGTAGTCCGAAGACACCCTCGAACACCGGGGAGCTGTTTTTT. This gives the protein CASSPKTPSNTGELFF.